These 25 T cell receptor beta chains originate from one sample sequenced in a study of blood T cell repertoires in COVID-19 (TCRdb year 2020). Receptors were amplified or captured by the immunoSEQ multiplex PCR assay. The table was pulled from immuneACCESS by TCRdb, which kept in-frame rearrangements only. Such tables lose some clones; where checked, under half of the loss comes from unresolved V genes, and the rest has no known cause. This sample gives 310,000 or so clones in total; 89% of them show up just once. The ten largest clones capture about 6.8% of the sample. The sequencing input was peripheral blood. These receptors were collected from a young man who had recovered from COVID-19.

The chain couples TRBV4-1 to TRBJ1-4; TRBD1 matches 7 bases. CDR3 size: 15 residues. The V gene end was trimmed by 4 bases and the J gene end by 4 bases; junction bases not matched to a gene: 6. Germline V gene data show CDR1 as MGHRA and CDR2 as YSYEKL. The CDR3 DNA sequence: TGCGCCAGCAGCCGCGTACAGGGGATTAATGAAAAACTGTTTTTT. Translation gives CASSRVQGINEKLFF.

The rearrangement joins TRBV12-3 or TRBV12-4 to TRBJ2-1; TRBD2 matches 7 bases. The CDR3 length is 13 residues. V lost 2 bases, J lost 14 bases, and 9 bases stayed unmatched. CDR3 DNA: TGTGCCAGCAGTTTAAAGGCAGTCCGGGAGGAGTTCTTC. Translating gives CASSLKAVREEFF.

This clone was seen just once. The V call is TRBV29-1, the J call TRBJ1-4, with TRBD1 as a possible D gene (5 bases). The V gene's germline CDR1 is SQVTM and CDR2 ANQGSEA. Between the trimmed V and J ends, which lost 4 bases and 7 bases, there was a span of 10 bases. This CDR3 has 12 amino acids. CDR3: CSVVTVGEKLFF. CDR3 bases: TGCAGCGTTGTGACAGTCGGTGAAAAACTGTTTTTT.

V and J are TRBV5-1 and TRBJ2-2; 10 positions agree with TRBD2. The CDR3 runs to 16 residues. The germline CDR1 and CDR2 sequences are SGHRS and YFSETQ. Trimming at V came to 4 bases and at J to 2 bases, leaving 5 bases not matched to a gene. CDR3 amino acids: CASSVGTSANTGELFF. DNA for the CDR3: TGCGCCAGCAGCGTTGGGACTAGCGCTAACACCGGGGAGCTGTTTTTT.

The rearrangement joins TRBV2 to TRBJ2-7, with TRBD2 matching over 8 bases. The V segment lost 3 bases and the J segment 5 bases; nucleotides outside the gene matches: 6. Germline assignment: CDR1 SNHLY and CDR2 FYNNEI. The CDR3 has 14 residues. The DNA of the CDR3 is TGTGCCAGCAGTGATGAGCGGGAGATAAACGAGCAGTACTTC. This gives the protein CASSDEREINEQYF.

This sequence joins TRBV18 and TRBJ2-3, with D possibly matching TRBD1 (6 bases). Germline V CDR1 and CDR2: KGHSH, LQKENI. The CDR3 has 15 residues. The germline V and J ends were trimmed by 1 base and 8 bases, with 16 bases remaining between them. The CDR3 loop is CASSPREGTRSTQYF. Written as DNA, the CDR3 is TGTGCCAGCTCACCACGAGAGGGGACACGGAGTACGCAGTATTTT.

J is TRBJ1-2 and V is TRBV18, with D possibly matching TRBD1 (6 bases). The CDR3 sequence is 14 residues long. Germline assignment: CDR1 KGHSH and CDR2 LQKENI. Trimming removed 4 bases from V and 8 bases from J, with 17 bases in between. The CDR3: CASSLNRDKGGYTF. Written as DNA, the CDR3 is TGTGCCAGCTCACTGAACAGGGATAAAGGCGGCTACACCTTC.

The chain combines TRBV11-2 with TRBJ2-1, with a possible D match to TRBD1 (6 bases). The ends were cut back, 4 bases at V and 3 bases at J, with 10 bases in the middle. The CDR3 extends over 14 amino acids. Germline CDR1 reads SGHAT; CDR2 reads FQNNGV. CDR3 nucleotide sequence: TGTGCCAGCAGCTCCGGGACATACTACAATGAGCAGTTCTTC. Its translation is CASSSGTYYNEQFF.

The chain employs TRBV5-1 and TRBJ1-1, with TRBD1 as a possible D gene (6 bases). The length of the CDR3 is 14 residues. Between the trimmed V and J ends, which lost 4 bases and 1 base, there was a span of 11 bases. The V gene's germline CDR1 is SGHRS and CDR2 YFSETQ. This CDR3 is CASSVLGGNTEAFF. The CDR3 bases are TGCGCCAGCAGCGTCTTAGGGGGGAACACTGAAGCTTTCTTT.

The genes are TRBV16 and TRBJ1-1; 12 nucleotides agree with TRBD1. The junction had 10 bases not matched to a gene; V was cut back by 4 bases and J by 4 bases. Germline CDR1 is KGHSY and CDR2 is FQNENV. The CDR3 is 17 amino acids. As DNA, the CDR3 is TGTGCCAGCAGCCGAACCGGGACAGGGGGCAAGGGCACTGAAGCTTTCTTT. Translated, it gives CASSRTGTGGKGTEAFF. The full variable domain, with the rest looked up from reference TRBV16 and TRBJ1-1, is GEEVAQTPKHLVRGEGQKAKLYCAPIKGHSYVFWYQQVLKNEFKFLISFQNENVFDETGMPKERFSAKCLPNSPCSLEIQATKLEDSAVYFCASSRTGTGGKGTEAFFGQGTRLTVV.

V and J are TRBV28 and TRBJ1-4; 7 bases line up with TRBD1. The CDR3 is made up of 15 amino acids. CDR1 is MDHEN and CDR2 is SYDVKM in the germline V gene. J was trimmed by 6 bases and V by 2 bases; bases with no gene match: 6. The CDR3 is CASSLGARGDEKLFF. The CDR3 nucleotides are TGTGCCAGCAGTTTAGGCGCCAGGGGGGATGAAAAACTGTTTTTT.

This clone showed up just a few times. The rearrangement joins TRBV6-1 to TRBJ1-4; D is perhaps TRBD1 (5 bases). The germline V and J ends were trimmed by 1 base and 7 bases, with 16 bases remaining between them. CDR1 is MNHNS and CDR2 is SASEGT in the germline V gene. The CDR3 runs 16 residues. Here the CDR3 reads CASSEDETARGEKLFF. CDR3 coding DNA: TGTGCCAGCAGTGAAGATGAGACAGCAAGGGGTGAAAAACTGTTTTTT.

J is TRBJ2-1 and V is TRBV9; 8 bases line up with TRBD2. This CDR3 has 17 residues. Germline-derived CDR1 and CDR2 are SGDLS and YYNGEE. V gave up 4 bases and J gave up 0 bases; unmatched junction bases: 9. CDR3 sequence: CASSPDPGGGSYNEQFF. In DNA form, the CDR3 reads TGTGCCAGCAGCCCCGACCCGGGGGGGGGCTCCTACAATGAGCAGTTCTTC.

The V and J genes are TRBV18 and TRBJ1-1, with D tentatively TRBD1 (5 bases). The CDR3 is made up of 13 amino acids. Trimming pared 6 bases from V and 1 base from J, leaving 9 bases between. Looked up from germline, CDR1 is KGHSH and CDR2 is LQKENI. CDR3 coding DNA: TGTGCCAGCTCGAGAGGACAGAACACTGAAGCTTTCTTT. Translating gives CASSRGQNTEAFF. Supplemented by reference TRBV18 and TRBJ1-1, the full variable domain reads NAGVMQNPRHLVRRRGQEARLRCSPMKGHSHVYWYRQLPEEGLKFMVYLQKENIIDESGMPKERFSAEFPKEGPSILRIQQVVRGDSAAYFCASSRGQNTEAFFGQGTRLTVV.

CDR3: CASSLDLAGVFYNEQFF. CDR3 sequence (DNA): TGTGCCAGCAGCTTGGATCTAGCGGGAGTCTTCTACAATGAGCAGTTCTTC. This chain uses TRBV5-4 with TRBJ2-1; 10 bases line up with TRBD2. Germline values: CDR1 SGHNT, CDR2 YYREEE (reference sequence). Trimming cost V 0 bases and J 3 bases; bases outside gene matches: 6. The CDR3 covers 17 residues.

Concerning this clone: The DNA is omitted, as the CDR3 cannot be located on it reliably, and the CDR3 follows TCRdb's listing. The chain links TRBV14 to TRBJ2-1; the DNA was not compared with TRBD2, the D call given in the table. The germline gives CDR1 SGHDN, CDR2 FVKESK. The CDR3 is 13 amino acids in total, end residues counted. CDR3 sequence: CASSQVGAGAKFF.

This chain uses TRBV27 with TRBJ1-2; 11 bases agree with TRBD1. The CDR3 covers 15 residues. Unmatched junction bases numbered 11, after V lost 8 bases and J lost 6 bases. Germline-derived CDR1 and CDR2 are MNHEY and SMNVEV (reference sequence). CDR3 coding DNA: TGTGCCAGCGGGACCCTGGACAGGGGGCGGGATGGCTACACCTTC. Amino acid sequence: CASGTLDRGRDGYTF.

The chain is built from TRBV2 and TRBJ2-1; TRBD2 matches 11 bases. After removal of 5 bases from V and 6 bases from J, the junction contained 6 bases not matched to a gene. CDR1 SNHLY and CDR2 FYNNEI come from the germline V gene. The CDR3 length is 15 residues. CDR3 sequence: CASSIVAGGRNEQFF. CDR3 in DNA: TGTGCCAGCAGTATAGTAGCGGGAGGGCGCAATGAGCAGTTCTTC. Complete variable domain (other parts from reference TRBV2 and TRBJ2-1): EPEVTQTPSHQVTQMGQEVILRCVPISNHLYFYWYRQILGQKVEFLVSFYNNEISEKSEIFDDQFSVERPDGSNFTLKIRSTKLEDSAMYFCASSIVAGGRNEQFFGPGTRLTVL.

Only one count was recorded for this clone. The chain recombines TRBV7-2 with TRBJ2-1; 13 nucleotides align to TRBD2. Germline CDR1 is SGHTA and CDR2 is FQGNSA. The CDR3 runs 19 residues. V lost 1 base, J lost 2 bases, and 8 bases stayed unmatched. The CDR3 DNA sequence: TGTGCCAGCAGCTTAGGCACTAGCGGGAGGGGTATAACCTACAATGAGCAGTTCTTC. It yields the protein CASSLGTSGRGITYNEQFF.

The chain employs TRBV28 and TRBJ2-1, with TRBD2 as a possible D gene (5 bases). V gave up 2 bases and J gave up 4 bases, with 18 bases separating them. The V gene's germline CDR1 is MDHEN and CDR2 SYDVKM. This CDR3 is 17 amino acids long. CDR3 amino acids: CASSLGGAAQSYNEQFF. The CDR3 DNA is TGTGCCAGCAGTTTAGGAGGAGCGGCCCAAAGTTACAATGAGCAGTTCTTC.

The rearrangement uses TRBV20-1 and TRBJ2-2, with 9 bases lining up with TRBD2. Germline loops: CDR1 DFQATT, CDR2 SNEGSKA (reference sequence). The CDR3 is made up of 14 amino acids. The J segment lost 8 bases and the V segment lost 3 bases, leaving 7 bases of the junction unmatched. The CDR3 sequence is CSASLAGERGELFF. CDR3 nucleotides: TGCAGTGCTAGTTTAGCGGGGGAGAGAGGGGAGCTGTTTTTT.

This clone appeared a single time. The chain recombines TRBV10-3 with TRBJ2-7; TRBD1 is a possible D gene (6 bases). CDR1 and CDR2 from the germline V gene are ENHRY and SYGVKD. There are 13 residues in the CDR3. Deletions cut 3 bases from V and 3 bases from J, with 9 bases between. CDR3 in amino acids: CAISDVGGYEQYF. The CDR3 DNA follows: TGTGCCATCAGTGATGTAGGGGGCTACGAGCAGTACTTC.

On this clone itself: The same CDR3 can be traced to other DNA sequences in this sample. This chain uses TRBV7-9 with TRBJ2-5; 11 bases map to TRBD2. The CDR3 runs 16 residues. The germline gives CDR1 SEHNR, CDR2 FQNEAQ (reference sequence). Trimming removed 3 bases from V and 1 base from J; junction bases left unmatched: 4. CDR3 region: CASSLGLAGGQETQYF. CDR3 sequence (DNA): TGTGCCAGCAGCTTGGGGCTAGCGGGGGGCCAAGAGACCCAGTACTTC.

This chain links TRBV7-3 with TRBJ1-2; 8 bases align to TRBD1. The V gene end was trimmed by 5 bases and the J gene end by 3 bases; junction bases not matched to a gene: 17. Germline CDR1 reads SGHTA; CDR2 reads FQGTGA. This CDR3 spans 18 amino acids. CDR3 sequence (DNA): TGTGCCAGCAGCGCGTCCCCCCTTTTCGACAGGGGAGACTATGGCTACACCTTC. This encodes CASSASPLFDRGDYGYTF.

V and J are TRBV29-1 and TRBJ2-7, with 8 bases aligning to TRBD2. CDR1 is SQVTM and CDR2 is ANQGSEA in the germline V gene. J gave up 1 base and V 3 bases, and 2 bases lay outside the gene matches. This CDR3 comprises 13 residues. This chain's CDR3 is CSVDSGGSYEQYF. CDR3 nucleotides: TGCAGCGTTGACAGCGGGGGTTCCTACGAGCAGTACTTC.